This T cell receptor beta chain was observed in a study of cytomegalovirus exposure and HLA in healthy donors. Findings and caveats of the study: The listing of roughly 160 TCR beta chains classed them as cytomegalovirus-associated.

Each donor was nominally healthy when sampled (though unrecorded immune exposures were likely). PCR was performed using 60 Vbeta and 13 Jbeta primers. Sequencing was performed with immunoSEQ multiplex PCR; in TCRdb, only in-frame clones are kept and a portion is missing. The data show approximately 170,000 clones, under 85% seen once. CDR3 length: 14 residues. Points on this clone: Antigen specificity is unknown.

The specimen sequenced was PBMCs. This TCR derives from a man over 45 in good health and CMV-seropositive. The chain recombines TRBV21-1 with TRBJ1-4. TRBV21-1 is given as a pseudogene. CDR3 protein: CARNRGRGGEKLFF. Written as DNA, the CDR3 is TGTGCCAGGAACCGGGGTAGGGGAGGCGAAAAACTGTTTTTT.